The 16 T cell receptor beta chains below all came from one sample that was sequenced in a study of cytomegalovirus exposure and HLA in healthy donors. PCR involved 60 Vbeta and 13 Jbeta primers. The repertoire was sequenced with immunoSEQ multiplex PCR; TCRdb's copy has only in-frame clones and lacks some. The profile shows some 90,000 clones, under 85% of them singletons. The sequencing input was PBMCs. The receptors originated from a woman aged 40-49 years in good health and CMV-seronegative.

The V call is TRBV7-8, the J call TRBJ1-2, with D possibly being TRBD1 (5 bases). The CDR3 extends over 17 amino acids. Looked up from germline, CDR1 is SGHVS and CDR2 is FQNEAQ. Trimming stripped 3 bases from V and 5 bases from J, with 22 bases between. The CDR3: CASSFTRNRRGAYGYTF. CDR3 nucleotide sequence: TGTGCCAGCAGCTTCACTCGAAACAGGAGAGGAGCTTATGGCTACACCTTC.

The chain employs TRBV6-6 and TRBJ1-5; D might be TRBD1 (6 bases). Per germline, CDR1 MNHNY and CDR2 SVGAGI (reference sequence). The CDR3 is 15 amino acids. Trimming cost V 4 bases and J 0 bases, with 10 bases left between them. Here the CDR3 reads CASSWGRGSNQPQHF. In nucleotides, the CDR3 is TGTGCCAGCAGTTGGGGCAGGGGTAGCAATCAGCCCCAGCATTTT.

The chain links TRBV6-1 to TRBJ1-5; tentatively, D is TRBD1 (6 bases). The CDR3 loop spans 16 amino acids. Trimming stripped 4 bases from V and 4 bases from J, with 17 bases between. The germline V gene encodes CDR1 MNHNS and CDR2 SASEGT. The CDR3 bases are TGTGCCAGCAGTGTGGAGGACGCAGGGGTTAATCAGCCCCAGCATTTT. Translated: CASSVEDAGVNQPQHF.

V and J are TRBV19 and TRBJ1-5; TRBD1 is a possible D gene (6 bases). CDR3 length: 15 amino acids. Germline values: CDR1 LNHDA, CDR2 SQIVND (reference sequence). Deletions cut 3 bases from V and 1 base from J, with 10 bases between. CDR3 sequence (DNA): TGTGCCAGTAGTATGCGGGGGGCGAGCAATCAGCCCCAGCATTTT. Translated: CASSMRGASNQPQHF.

This clone has just one count. This CDR3 is CASSQATVNTEAFF. CDR3 bases: TGTGCCAGCTCCCAGGCGACAGTGAACACTGAAGCTTTCTTT. V usage is TRBV18 and J usage is TRBJ1-1; maybe TRBD1 (5 bases). V gave up 6 bases and J gave up 0 bases, with 11 bases separating them. CDR3 length: 14 residues. Germline assignment: CDR1 KGHSH and CDR2 LQKENI. The full variable domain, its missing parts supplied by reference TRBV18 and TRBJ1-1, is NAGVMQNPRHLVRRRGQEARLRCSPMKGHSHVYWYRQLPEEGLKFMVYLQKENIIDESGMPKERFSAEFPKEGPSILRIQQVVRGDSAAYFCASSQATVNTEAFFGQGTRLTVV.

The rearrangement uses TRBV5-6 and TRBJ1-1, with a tentative D call TRBD1 (6 bases). Germline V gene sequence: CDR1 SGHDT, CDR2 YYEEEE. The V end was cut by 4 bases, the J end by 6 bases, with 13 bases between. CDR3 length equals 13 residues. The CDR3 loop reads CASSPYRDAEAFF. The CDR3 bases are TGTGCCAGCAGCCCGTACAGGGACGCTGAAGCTTTCTTT.

The rearrangement uses TRBV29-1 and TRBJ2-2, with 7 bases lining up with TRBD2. CDR1 SQVTM and CDR2 ANQGSEA come from the germline V gene. The CDR3 loop spans 13 amino acids. In DNA, the CDR3 is TGCGGCTGGCGGGAGTCGAACACCGGGGAGCTGTTTTTT. Residues: CGWRESNTGELFF.

This rearrangement joins TRBV27 to TRBJ2-5; 10 bases fit TRBD2. Germline CDR1 reads MNHEY; CDR2 reads SMNVEV (reference sequence). With V trimmed by 7 bases and J by 3 bases, 11 bases remained unmatched. CDR3 length: 16 amino acids. CDR3 coding DNA: TGTGCCAGCATCGCGTTGGGGCTAGCGGGAGAAGAGACCCAGTACTTC. Encoded protein: CASIALGLAGEETQYF.

The rearrangement uses TRBV9 and TRBJ2-1, with 13 nucleotides matching TRBD2. Germline V gives CDR1 SGDLS, CDR2 YYNGEE. Losses at the gene ends were 3 bases for V and 11 bases for J; bases not matched to a gene: 5. The CDR3 is made up of 14 amino acids. CDR3 bases: TGTGCCAGCAGCGGAACTAGCGGGAGGGCCCAGCAGTTCTTC. This encodes CASSGTSGRAQQFF.

The chain is built from TRBV28 and TRBJ1-5; D possibly corresponds to TRBD1 (5 bases). From germline, CDR1 is MDHEN and CDR2 SYDVKM. Trimming removed 4 bases from V and 1 base from J, with 26 bases in between. The CDR3 loop spans 20 amino acids. For the CDR3, the DNA is TGTGCCAGCAGTTCCCAACTCCCGGCAGGCCGCGGGGGAAGCAATCAGCCCCAGCATTTT. Translating it yields CASSSQLPAGRGGSNQPQHF.

The CDR3, as DNA: TGTGCCAGCAGCTTACGGACAGGTATTGAGCAGTTCTTC. Translated, it gives CASSLRTGIEQFF. This chain connects TRBV5-4 to TRBJ2-1; 7 nucleotides align to TRBD1. The germline V gene encodes CDR1 SGHNT and CDR2 YYREEE (reference sequence). CDR3 length equals 13 residues. Losses at the gene ends were 2 bases for V and 9 bases for J; bases not matched to a gene: 5.

This clone appeared a few times. The rearrangement joins TRBV7-2 to TRBJ1-5, with D possibly being TRBD1 (6 bases). CDR1 SGHTA and CDR2 FQGNSA come from the germline V gene. Trimming stripped 5 bases from V and 0 bases from J, with 14 bases between. The CDR3 has 16 residues. This chain's CDR3 is CASSILWTDSNQPQHF. CDR3 sequence (DNA): TGTGCCAGCAGCATTCTCTGGACAGATAGCAATCAGCCCCAGCATTTT.

The V and J genes are TRBV7-9 and TRBJ2-7; 8 bases agree with TRBD2. V was clipped by 7 bases and J by 3 bases; unmatched bases: 5. CDR3 length: 13 amino acids. CDR1 SEHNR and CDR2 FQNEAQ come from the germline V gene (reference sequence). The CDR3 DNA reads as TGTGCCAGCAAGGGACTAGAGGGCTACGAGCAGTACTTC. Its protein is CASKGLEGYEQYF.

The chain recombines TRBV5-4 with TRBJ1-1, with D uncertain. V lost 3 bases to trimming and J lost 0 bases, with 6 bases between them. CDR1 and CDR2 from the germline V gene are SGHNT and YYREEE (reference sequence). The CDR3 loop spans 13 amino acids. CDR3 residues: CASSSTLNTEAFF. CDR3 in DNA: TGTGCCAGCAGCTCGACACTGAACACTGAAGCTTTCTTT.

This clone was seen more than once but under ten times. This chain uses TRBV27 with TRBJ2-3; D possibly corresponds to TRBD2 (5 bases). The CDR3 has 21 amino acids. The ends were cut back, 5 bases at V and 0 bases at J, with 30 bases in the middle. Germline V CDR1 and CDR2: MNHEY, SMNVEV (reference sequence). CDR3 in DNA: TGTGCCAGCAGTCCCATCGCCGTATTACGTTGGGAGAGGACTAGCACAGATACGCAGTATTTT. Its translation is CASSPIAVLRWERTSTDTQYF.

This chain links TRBV19 with TRBJ2-1; TRBD2 matches 15 bases. Trimming removed 5 bases from V and 2 bases from J; junction bases left unmatched: 1. CDR3 length: 16 amino acids. Germline V lookup: CDR1 LNHDA, CDR2 SQIVND (reference sequence). CDR3 DNA sequence: TGTGCCAGTAGTGGACTAGCGGGAGGGCCCTACAATGAGCAGTTCTTC. It translates to CASSGLAGGPYNEQFF.